A single sample is the source of the 24 T cell receptor beta chains below, sequenced in a study of T cells after yellow fever vaccination. Using its own MiXCR run on the 5' RACE reads, TCRdb lists one record per CDR3 protein. The sample contains about 630,000 distinct CDR3 sequences, 12% of which appear only once. Material: PBMCs, obtained on the day of the yellow fever booster vaccination. Every receptor here comes from a man aged 30-40 years who received the YFV17D yellow fever vaccine.

This chain connects TRBV20-1 to TRBJ1-1; tentative D call: TRBD1 (5 bases). The CDR3 is 16 residues long. Germline V gene lookup returns CDR1 DFQATT and CDR2 SNEGSKA (reference sequence). V was cut by 2 bases and J by 1 base, with 17 bases left in between. The DNA for the CDR3 is TGCAGTGCTAGAATAAAGAAGGGGTACTGGAACACTGAAGCTTTCTTT. This translates into CSARIKKGYWNTEAFF.

V is TRBV5-4 and J is TRBJ2-5; 7 bases match TRBD2. This CDR3 is 15 amino acids long. Germline CDR1 SGHNT, CDR2 YYREEE (reference sequence). The ends lost 4 bases at V and 4 bases at J; junction bases unmatched: 10. CDR3 amino acids: CASSPRREWRETQYF. DNA for the CDR3: TGTGCCAGCAGCCCTCGGCGGGAGTGGAGAGAGACCCAGTACTTC. The whole variable domain, filled in from reference TRBV5-4 and TRBJ2-5, reads ETGVTQSPTHLIKTRGQQVTLRCSSQSGHNTVSWYQQALGQGPQFIFQYYREEENGRGNFPPRFSGLQFPNYSSELNVNALELDDSALYLCASSPRREWRETQYFGPGTRLLVL.

The chain combines TRBV7-2 with TRBJ2-3; the match to TRBD1 covers 7 bases. From germline, CDR1 is SGHTA and CDR2 FQGNSA. CDR3 length equals 13 residues. J lost 6 bases, V lost 7 bases, and 7 bases had no gene match. The chain's CDR3 is CASILTGDDTQYF. CDR3 in DNA: TGTGCCAGCATCCTCACAGGGGACGATACGCAGTATTTT.

CDR3 loop: CSVAGGQGFDEQFF. The CDR3, as DNA: TGCAGCGTTGCCGGCGGACAGGGGTTCGATGAGCAGTTCTTC. V gene TRBV29-1 combines with J gene TRBJ2-1, with TRBD1 matching over 9 bases. The trim removed 4 bases at V and 8 bases at J, leaving 9 bases unmatched. There are 14 residues in the CDR3. The germline V gene has CDR1 SQVTM and CDR2 ANQGSEA.

This clonotype was observed a handful of times. The chain employs TRBV7-9 and TRBJ2-1, with 16 nucleotides matching TRBD2. Germline loops: CDR1 SEHNR, CDR2 FQNEAQ (reference sequence). This CDR3 is 15 amino acids long. Trimming removed 6 bases from V and 16 bases from J; junction bases left unmatched: 12. CDR3 in DNA: TGTGCCAGCAGAAAGTTGGGACTAGCGGGAGGGCCGTCTTTCTTC. It is translated as CASRKLGLAGGPSFF.

This clonotype was recorded a few times. The chain uses TRBV11-2 and TRBJ2-4; no definite D call. V gave up 2 bases and J gave up 0 bases, with 8 bases separating them. Germline V gene sequence: CDR1 SGHAT, CDR2 FQNNGV. The CDR3 covers 15 residues. The CDR3 sequence is CASSLSPVAKNIQYF. CDR3 DNA: TGTGCCAGCAGCTTAAGCCCAGTAGCCAAAAACATTCAGTACTTC.

This clonotype was seen more than once but under ten times. The V and J genes are TRBV6-2 or TRBV6-3 and TRBJ1-2; no clear D gene. The germline gives CDR1 MNHEY, CDR2 SVGEGT. V lost 6 bases, J lost 5 bases, and 13 bases lay in between. This CDR3 has 13 amino acids. CDR3 amino acids: CASRVTGIYGYTF. DNA of the CDR3: TGTGCCAGCAGAGTGACCGGGATTTATGGCTACACCTTC.

This clonotype was picked up a small number of times. The chain couples TRBV12-3 or TRBV12-4 to TRBJ2-1; TRBD2 is a possible D gene (5 bases). The CDR3 covers 15 residues. V shed 5 bases and J shed 4 bases, with 15 bases lying between them. CDR3 nucleotide sequence: TGTGCCAGCAGTCTCGGACTCACAGCTTACAATGAGCAGTTCTTC. This codes for CASSLGLTAYNEQFF.

This clonotype was picked up one time. The rearrangement uses TRBV20-1 and TRBJ2-1, with TRBD2 as a possible D gene (5 bases). From germline, CDR1 is DFQATT and CDR2 SNEGSKA (reference sequence). V gave up 7 bases and J gave up 2 bases, with 18 bases separating them. The CDR3 extends over 15 amino acids. In nucleotides, the CDR3 is TGCAGTGTTACACCACTAGAGGGAGCCTACAATGAGCAGTTCTTC. It encodes CSVTPLEGAYNEQFF.

This clonotype was observed a few times. V is TRBV6-2 or TRBV6-3 and J is TRBJ2-5; the D is unclear. Germline V gene data show CDR1 as MNHEY and CDR2 as SVGEGT. V shed 7 bases and J shed 2 bases, with 11 bases lying between them. The CDR3 runs to 13 residues. The DNA of the CDR3 is TGTGCCAGCATTCGTTCGCCGCAAGAGACCCAGTACTTC. It specifies CASIRSPQETQYF.

The count of this clonotype is one. The V call is TRBV3-1, the J call TRBJ2-7; 9 nucleotides line up with TRBD1. CDR1 LGHDT and CDR2 YNNKEL come from the germline V gene (reference sequence). The CDR3 contains 15 residues. The V gene end was trimmed by 11 bases and the J gene end by 3 bases; junction bases not matched to a gene: 14. The CDR3 nucleotides are TGTGCCTGCACCCTTCCGGGACAGGGTGTCTACGAGCAGTACTTC. This translates into CACTLPGQGVYEQYF.

The chain's CDR3 is CASRRAGGNTGELFF. In DNA form, the CDR3 reads TGTGCCAGCAGGCGAGCAGGCGGGAACACCGGGGAGCTGTTTTTT. The gene calls are TRBV7-2 and TRBJ2-2; D is unclear. The germline V gene encodes CDR1 SGHTA and CDR2 FQGNSA. The CDR3 extends over 15 amino acids. Trimming took off 6 bases at V and 1 base at J, with 12 bases between the two ends.

This clonotype was picked up a small number of times. The chain links TRBV6-1 to TRBJ2-1, with D perhaps TRBD1 (6 bases). Germline values: CDR1 MNHNS, CDR2 SASEGT. CDR3 size: 14 residues. V gave up 6 bases and J gave up 8 bases, with 17 bases separating them. The CDR3 DNA is TGTGCCAGCAGATCCGGGACATCGGGCGATGAGCAGTTCTTC. Its translation is CASRSGTSGDEQFF.

V and J are TRBV25-1 and TRBJ2-7; the D call may be TRBD1 or TRBD2 (5 bases each). Germline V gene data show CDR1 as MGHDK and CDR2 as SYGVNS. The V gene lost 3 bases and the J gene lost 6 bases, with 9 bases spanning the gap. The CDR3 covers 12 residues. This chain's CDR3 is CASSDGTSEQYF. CDR3 nucleotides: TGTGCCAGCAGTGACGGGACCTCCGAGCAGTACTTC.

In this sample, this clonotype turned up a few times. The V and J genes are TRBV20-1 and TRBJ2-5; tentative D call: TRBD2 (6 bases). Germline V gene sequence: CDR1 DFQATT, CDR2 SNEGSKA (reference sequence). The CDR3 loop spans 14 amino acids. Trimming stripped 6 bases from V and 1 base from J, with 15 bases between. The CDR3: CSAERASAQETQYF. CDR3 sequence (DNA): TGCAGTGCCGAAAGGGCTAGCGCCCAAGAGACCCAGTACTTC.

This chain connects TRBV7-9 to TRBJ1-1; D call uncertain. V was trimmed by 5 bases and J by 4 bases, leaving 14 bases between them. The germline V gene encodes CDR1 SEHNR and CDR2 FQNEAQ (reference sequence). The CDR3 length is 14 residues. CDR3 loop: CASSVQQSGTEAFF. In DNA, the CDR3 is TGTGCCAGCAGCGTCCAACAGTCTGGCACTGAAGCTTTCTTT.

V and J are TRBV10-3 and TRBJ2-1, with 11 nucleotides matching TRBD2. Germline V CDR1 and CDR2: ENHRY, SYGVKD. The CDR3 spans 15 residues. Germline trimming cut 6 bases from V and 1 base from J; bases unmatched to any gene: 2. As DNA, the CDR3 is TGTGCCATCAGCCGGACTAGCGGGTCCTACAATGAGCAGTTCTTC. Protein product: CAISRTSGSYNEQFF.

This clonotype was seen a handful of times. The rearrangement uses TRBV12-3 or TRBV12-4 and TRBJ2-3; either TRBD1 or TRBD2 may supply D (7 bases each). The CDR3 runs 13 residues. The V end lost 3 bases, the J end lost 14 bases, and 18 bases lay between the germline ends. CDR3 region: CASSLKGPGGVYF. CDR3 nucleotide sequence: TGTGCCAGCAGTTTGAAGGGGCCAGGGGGGGTGTATTTT.

This clonotype was seen a few times. The chain employs TRBV5-1 and TRBJ2-1; 10 nucleotides agree with TRBD1. Germline V CDR1 and CDR2: SGHRS, YFSETQ. This CDR3 has 13 residues. V trimming: 4 bases; J trimming: 8 bases; junction bases outside the gene matches: 3. CDR3 loop: CASSMTGGYEQFF. The CDR3 DNA reads TGCGCCAGCAGCATGACAGGGGGCTATGAGCAGTTCTTC.

V gene TRBV5-1 combines with J gene TRBJ2-3, with D perhaps TRBD1 (5 bases). The CDR3 has 13 amino acids. CDR1 SGHRS and CDR2 YFSETQ come from the germline V gene. V gave up 6 bases and J gave up 6 bases, with 14 bases separating them. The CDR3 reads CASTAPPGDTQYF. DNA of the CDR3: TGCGCCAGCACCGCCCCGCCAGGGGATACGCAGTATTTT.

The chain is built from TRBV12-3 or TRBV12-4 and TRBJ2-1, with 8 bases aligning to TRBD2. The junction had 7 bases not matched to a gene; V was cut back by 3 bases and J by 6 bases. The CDR3 sequence is 15 residues long. CDR3 in amino acids: CASSFLSGSPNEQFF. The CDR3, as DNA: TGTGCCAGCAGTTTCCTCAGCGGGAGTCCCAATGAGCAGTTCTTC.

This clonotype was detected a few times. The V and J genes are TRBV15 and TRBJ2-7; 14 bases agree with TRBD2. The V and J ends lost 2 bases and 6 bases, in that order; junction bases with no gene match: 6. Germline assignment: CDR1 LNHNV and CDR2 YYDKDF (reference sequence). This CDR3 is built from 16 residues. The CDR3 loop is CATSRPGTSGGLEQYF. The CDR3 DNA follows: TGTGCCACCAGCAGACCTGGGACTAGCGGGGGCCTCGAGCAGTACTTC.

This clonotype has only a few counts. This chain uses TRBV6-1 with TRBJ2-7; TRBD1 matches 8 bases. CDR3 length equals 16 residues. Germline CDR1 and CDR2: MNHNS and SASEGT. V lost 6 bases, J lost 0 bases, and 10 bases stayed unmatched. The CDR3 sequence is CASRSSAGGFSYEQYF. CDR3 DNA sequence: TGTGCCAGCAGGTCGTCAGCAGGGGGCTTCTCCTACGAGCAGTACTTC.

V and J are TRBV20-1 and TRBJ2-3, with 8 bases fitting TRBD1. Germline CDR1 DFQATT, CDR2 SNEGSKA (reference sequence). With 2 bases clipped from V and 3 bases from J, the junction kept 4 bases outside the gene matches. The length of the CDR3 is 14 residues. The CDR3 nucleotides read TGCAGTGCTAGACCCAGGGGGCGGACAGATACGCAGTATTTT. Amino acids: CSARPRGRTDTQYF.